One sample yielded the 14 T cell receptor beta chains listed below, sequenced in a study of PD-1 blockade in mismatch repair-deficient tumors. Profiling relied on immunoSEQ multiplex PCR, and the TCRdb table lists in-frame clones only, not all of them. This table has about 49,000 clones, around three quarters appearing once. The specimen was PBMCs, collected before pembrolizumab treatment. Receptors were obtained from an adult with mismatch repair-deficient cancer.

CDR3 sequence: CASSPQGGGNYGYTF. CDR3 DNA sequence: TGTGCCAGCAGCCCCCAGGGGGGGGGTAACTATGGCTACACCTTC. This chain links TRBV7-8 with TRBJ1-2; 7 bases match TRBD1. The junction had 7 bases not matched to a gene; V was cut back by 5 bases and J by 1 base. Germline CDR1 is SGHVS and CDR2 is FQNEAQ. The CDR3 has 15 amino acids.

The chain joins TRBV30 to TRBJ2-7; the D is unclear. V was shortened by 2 bases and J by 3 bases, with 11 bases between the two germline ends. Germline CDR1 and CDR2: GTSNPN and SVGIG (reference sequence). The length of the CDR3 is 13 residues. CDR3: CAWSPKWDYEQYF. The CDR3 DNA follows: TGTGCCTGGAGTCCCAAGTGGGACTACGAGCAGTACTTC.

V usage is TRBV4-1 and J usage is TRBJ1-2; no clear D gene. This CDR3 comprises 17 residues. Germline CDR1 reads MGHRA; CDR2 reads YSYEKL. V lost 1 base and J 8 bases, leaving 23 bases between the germline ends. CDR3 amino acids: CASSQGPIRTLSSGYTF. The CDR3 DNA reads TGCGCCAGCAGCCAAGGCCCGATAAGGACTTTATCTAGCGGCTACACCTTC.

The chain employs TRBV5-6 and TRBJ2-2; 11 nucleotides align to TRBD2. V dropped 6 bases and J dropped 5; count of bases not matched to a gene: 12. The CDR3 loop spans 17 amino acids. CDR1 is SGHDT and CDR2 is YYEEEE in the germline V gene. The CDR3 reads CASTMGLAVKGTGELFF. CDR3 DNA: TGTGCCAGCACCATGGGACTAGCGGTTAAGGGGACCGGGGAGCTGTTTTTT.

V gene TRBV23-1 combines with J gene TRBJ2-2; 7 bases map to TRBD2. TRBV23-1 is recorded as an ORF, its role being uncertain. The ends lost 4 bases at V and 6 bases at J; junction bases unmatched: 8. This CDR3 has 15 amino acids. DNA of the CDR3: TGCGCCAGCAGTCGGGGGGGTTGGGTGGCCGGGGAGCTGTTTTTT. This translates into CASSRGGWVAGELFF.

J is TRBJ2-7 and V is TRBV19, with 11 bases identical to TRBD1. V lost 5 bases to trimming and J lost 3 bases; unmatched junction nucleotides: 3. The germline CDR1 and CDR2 sequences are LNHDA and SQIVND (reference sequence). This CDR3 is 14 amino acids long. CDR3 nucleotides: TGTGCCAGTAGTTTCGGGACAGGGGGCTACGAGCAGTACTTC. Its protein product is CASSFGTGGYEQYF.

This clone was recorded a few times. V usage is TRBV6-6 and J usage is TRBJ1-1; D ambiguous. Between the trimmed V and J ends, which lost 0 bases and 7 bases, there was a span of 9 bases. The CDR3 covers 13 residues. Germline V gene data show CDR1 as MNHNY and CDR2 as SVGAGI (reference sequence). CDR3 sequence (DNA): TGTGCCAGCAGTTACTCGTACGGTTATGAAGCTTTCTTT. Translated: CASSYSYGYEAFF.

The chain carries TRBV13 and TRBJ2-7; tentatively, D is TRBD2 (6 bases). The CDR3 is 14 residues long. Germline V CDR1 and CDR2: PRHDT, FYEKMQ (reference sequence). Trimming left V 3 bases short and J 6 bases short, with 15 bases between. CDR3 in amino acids: CASSFNREQGEQYF. The CDR3 nucleotides read TGTGCCAGCAGCTTCAACCGGGAGCAGGGCGAGCAGTACTTC.

The chain combines TRBV19 with TRBJ1-1; D unclear. The CDR3 is made up of 15 amino acids. Trimming stripped 2 bases from V and 0 bases from J, with 10 bases between. CDR1 is LNHDA and CDR2 is SQIVND in the germline V gene (reference sequence). CDR3 region: CASSIPEQLNTEAFF. The DNA for the CDR3 is TGTGCCAGTAGTATACCGGAACAGCTGAACACTGAAGCTTTCTTT. Based on the CDR3 plus reference TRBV19 and TRBJ1-1, the full variable domain is DGGITQSPKYLFRKEGQNVTLSCEQNLNHDAMYWYRQDPGQGLRLIYYSQIVNDFQKGDIAEGYSVSREKKESFPLTVTSAQKNPTAFYLCASSIPEQLNTEAFFGQGTRLTVV.

A few counts support this clone. The chain recombines TRBV12-5 with TRBJ2-3, with unresolved D. Trimming took 2 bases from V and 1 from J, leaving 7 bases between them. The germline CDR1 and CDR2 sequences are LGHNT and FRNRAP. The CDR3 is 14 residues long. CDR3 amino acids: CASGLRSGTDTQYF. The CDR3 DNA is TGTGCTAGTGGTTTGAGATCAGGCACAGATACGCAGTATTTT.

This clone was recorded once. CDR3 coding DNA: TGTGCCAGCAGCCAAAGGGCGGGACCCACCAGGACCGGGGAGCTGTTTTTT. The encoded protein is CASSQRAGPTRTGELFF. The V call is TRBV14, the J call TRBJ2-2, with D maybe TRBD2 (6 bases). Germline lookup yields CDR1 SGHDN and CDR2 FVKESK. V was shortened by 2 bases and J by 5 bases, with 18 bases between the two germline ends. The CDR3 has 17 amino acids.

The rearrangement joins TRBV27 to TRBJ1-5; D not certain. The V and J ends lost 3 bases and 0 bases respectively, with 6 bases between them. Germline V gene lookup returns CDR1 MNHEY and CDR2 SMNVEV (reference sequence). The CDR3 is 14 residues long. The CDR3: CASSFRSSNQPQHF. The CDR3 DNA sequence: TGTGCCAGCAGTTTTCGCAGTAGCAATCAGCCCCAGCATTTT.

The chain joins TRBV2 to TRBJ1-3, with D perhaps matching TRBD1 (6 bases). Germline V CDR1 and CDR2: SNHLY, FYNNEI. V was trimmed by 5 bases and J by 1 base, leaving 15 bases between them. CDR3 length: 16 amino acids. CDR3 residues: CASSSGQSTSGNTIYF. The CDR3 region has the DNA TGTGCCAGCAGTTCTGGACAGTCCACTTCTGGAAACACCATATATTTT.

This clone was seen only a few times. The chain uses TRBV7-6 and TRBJ1-5, with D maybe TRBD1 (5 bases). V shed 1 base and J shed 7 bases, with 14 bases lying between them. This CDR3 spans 15 amino acids. Germline assignment: CDR1 SGHVS and CDR2 FNYEAQ. The CDR3 DNA reads TGTGCCAGCAGCTTAGAAGACAGTAGGGACCAGCCCCAGCATTTT. Amino acid sequence: CASSLEDSRDQPQHF. The full variable domain, completed using reference TRBV7-6 and TRBJ1-5, is GAGVSQSPRYKVTKRGQDVALRCDPISGHVSLYWYRQALGQGPEFLTYFNYEAQQDKSGLPNDRFSAERPEGSISTLTIQRTEQRDSAMYRCASSLEDSRDQPQHFGDGTRLSIL.